This note documents a single T cell receptor beta chain sequence. What it binds is not known. The sample originates from a study of cytotoxic CD8 clonotypes in ibrutinib-treated CLL. Study summary: A median 12 months of treatment, range 6 to 36, preceded the collection of response samples. Study-wide results and caveats: Baseline clonality was higher than in age-matched healthy donors and moved in step with circulating CD8+ T-cell counts.

About 2 micrograms of genomic DNA from cryopreserved PBMCs went into TCR beta libraries. Germline V lookup: CDR1 SQVTM, CDR2 ANQGSEA. This CDR3 has 18 amino acids. V shed 1 base and J 0 bases; nucleotides not matched to a gene: 9. The method was immunoSEQ multiplex PCR; TCRdb's version includes in-frame clones alone and lacks a portion of them. The sample has fewer than 400,000 clones, approximately 67% seen once. The sequence was collected from a human donor with chronic lymphocytic leukemia. Material: PBMCs, obtained after 36 months of ibrutinib treatment. The chain links TRBV29-1 to TRBJ2-1, with 10 bases identical to TRBD2. CDR3 residues: CSVEGLAGVFASYNEQFF. The DNA for the CDR3 is TGCAGCGTTGAAGGGCTAGCGGGAGTGTTCGCCTCCTACAATGAGCAGTTCTTC.